The 30 T cell receptor beta chains below come from one sample, sequenced in a study of cytomegalovirus exposure and HLA in healthy donors. 13 Jbeta primers and 60 Vbeta primers were used for the PCR. Profiled with immunoSEQ multiplex PCR; TCRdb holds only in-frame clones, not every one. Of 12,000 to 15,000 clones in the sample, roughly 63% were seen once. The material sequenced was PBMCs. These receptors all stem from a woman between 45 and 65 years old in good health and CMV-seropositive.

V is TRBV6-4 and J is TRBJ1-5; TRBD1 matches at 9 bases. The junction had 7 bases not matched to a gene; V was cut back by 5 bases and J by 2 bases. Per the germline V gene, CDR1 is MRHNA and CDR2 is SNTAGT. The length of the CDR3 is 16 residues. Here the CDR3 reads CASSRQGEVGNQPQHF. The CDR3 nucleotides are TGTGCCAGCAGTAGACAGGGGGAAGTAGGCAATCAGCCCCAGCATTTT.

V usage is TRBV7-2 and J usage is TRBJ1-1; D is perhaps TRBD1 (6 bases). This CDR3 is built from 13 residues. The V gene's germline CDR1 is SGHTA and CDR2 FQGNSA. V gave up 4 bases and J gave up 5 bases, with 11 bases separating them. The DNA for the CDR3 is TGTGCCAGCAGCTCAATAGGACAGACTGAAGCTTTCTTT. Protein sequence: CASSSIGQTEAFF.

V and J are TRBV15 and TRBJ2-5, with D possibly matching TRBD2 (5 bases). Trimming shortened V by 4 bases and J by 5 bases, and 11 bases separated the two germline ends. The germline CDR1 and CDR2 sequences are LNHNV and YYDKDF (reference sequence). The CDR3 is 13 amino acids. CDR3 in DNA: TGTGCCACCAGCACCCGGACGGGGGAGACCCAGTACTTC. It translates to CATSTRTGETQYF.

The V and J genes are TRBV9 and TRBJ2-7, with D perhaps TRBD2 (6 bases). Germline assignment: CDR1 SGDLS and CDR2 YYNGEE. Trimming removed 4 bases at V and 3 bases at J, with 14 bases between. The CDR3 consists of 14 residues. CDR3 bases: TGTGCCAGCAGCCCAAGGGACTCGGGCTACGAGCAGTACTTC. The encoded protein is CASSPRDSGYEQYF.

As DNA, the CDR3 is TGTGCCAGCAGCTTCACGACTTTCGAGCAGTACTTC. Its translation is CASSFTTFEQYF. V is TRBV7-2 and J is TRBJ2-7; D not certain. This CDR3 spans 12 amino acids. The ends were cut back, 3 bases at V and 6 bases at J, with 9 bases in the middle. The V gene's germline CDR1 is SGHTA and CDR2 FQGNSA.

CDR3 amino acids: CSGVLSTNEKLFF. The CDR3 DNA follows: TGCAGCGGAGTCCTATCAACTAATGAAAAACTGTTTTTT. The chain employs TRBV29-1 and TRBJ1-4; D remains ambiguous. The length of the CDR3 is 13 residues. Trimming left V 7 bases short and J 0 bases short, with 9 bases between. The germline V gene has CDR1 SQVTM and CDR2 ANQGSEA.

V and J are TRBV25-1 and TRBJ1-2; possibly TRBD1 for D (5 bases). This CDR3 is 13 amino acids long. CDR1 MGHDK and CDR2 SYGVNS come from the germline V gene. Trimming removed 6 bases from V and 7 bases from J, with 15 bases in between. CDR3: CASSPNRRGGYTF. The DNA of the CDR3 is TGTGCCAGCAGCCCCAACAGGAGGGGTGGCTACACCTTC.

V and J are TRBV29-1 and TRBJ1-1, with 9 bases aligning to TRBD1. The CDR3 extends over 13 amino acids. Germline trimming cut 1 base from V and 8 bases from J; bases unmatched to any gene: 5. The V gene's germline CDR1 is SQVTM and CDR2 ANQGSEA. The CDR3 DNA follows: TGCAGCGTTGAAGTCCGGGGACAGGGAGAAGCTTTCTTT. It encodes CSVEVRGQGEAFF.

In its sample, this clone was seen a few times. The chain carries TRBV6-4 and TRBJ2-3; TRBD2 agrees at 11 bases. The V and J ends lost 6 bases and 0 bases, in that order; junction bases with no gene match: 2. The germline CDR1 and CDR2 sequences are MRHNA and SNTAGT. The CDR3 spans 15 residues. The chain's CDR3 is CASSRLAGSTDTQYF. CDR3 coding DNA: TGTGCCAGCAGCCGACTAGCGGGAAGCACAGATACGCAGTATTTT.

The chain employs TRBV28 and TRBJ1-2; no clear D gene. Trimming took off 5 bases at V and 2 bases at J, with 15 bases between the two ends. From germline, CDR1 is MDHEN and CDR2 SYDVKM. The CDR3 contains 15 residues. In DNA, the CDR3 is TGTGCCAGCAGTCCGCGCACGGGAGCGAACTATGGCTACACCTTC. Its protein is CASSPRTGANYGYTF.

The chain couples TRBV29-1 to TRBJ1-1; TRBD1 is a possible D gene (5 bases). The germline V and J ends were trimmed by 7 bases and 2 bases, with 17 bases remaining between them. The CDR3 sequence is 14 residues long. CDR1 is SQVTM, CDR2 ANQGSEA, per germline. CDR3 nucleotides: TGCAGCGCCGAAAACGGACACTCCAACACTGAAGCTTTCTTT. Residues: CSAENGHSNTEAFF.

V and J are TRBV6-5 and TRBJ2-7; 8 positions agree with TRBD1. Germline CDR1 and CDR2: MNHEY and SVGAGI. The CDR3 is 13 amino acids. The trim removed 5 bases at V and 3 bases at J, leaving 3 bases unmatched. DNA for the CDR3: TGTGCCAGCAGTAAGGGACAGGACTACGAGCAGTACTTC. This gives the protein CASSKGQDYEQYF.

The chain combines TRBV7-2 with TRBJ2-5; 11 bases match TRBD2. There are 16 residues in the CDR3. V trimming: 5 bases; J trimming: 4 bases; junction bases outside the gene matches: 9. In germline, CDR1 is SGHTA, CDR2 FQGNSA. Here the CDR3 reads CASSQGLAVVAETQYF. The CDR3 DNA reads TGTGCCAGCAGCCAGGGACTAGCGGTAGTGGCAGAGACCCAGTACTTC.

In its sample, this clone was seen a few times. The CDR3: CASSLAGDRYNEQFF. As DNA, the CDR3 is TGTGCCAGCAGCTTAGCGGGGGACAGATACAATGAGCAGTTCTTC. The chain combines TRBV7-2 with TRBJ2-1; 7 bases align to TRBD1. J was trimmed by 4 bases and V by 0 bases; bases with no gene match: 3. The CDR3 has 15 residues. CDR1 is SGHTA, CDR2 FQGNSA, per germline.

V usage is TRBV5-1 and J usage is TRBJ2-1; TRBD2 might be the D (6 bases). This CDR3 has 14 amino acids. Per the germline V gene, CDR1 is SGHRS and CDR2 is YFSETQ. Trimming shortened V by 4 bases and J by 4 bases, and 12 bases separated the two germline ends. CDR3 bases: TGCGCCAGCAGCACCGACGCGGGGTACAATGAGCAGTTCTTC. Translation gives CASSTDAGYNEQFF.

This clone has only one observation. The chain is built from TRBV10-3 and TRBJ1-5; D gene uncertain. This CDR3 comprises 15 residues. Trimming shortened V by 6 bases and J by 2 bases, and 14 bases separated the two germline ends. Germline CDR1 and CDR2: ENHRY and SYGVKD. The chain's CDR3 is CAIREGLEGNQPQHF. The CDR3 nucleotides read TGTGCCATCAGGGAGGGTCTGGAGGGCAATCAGCCCCAGCATTTT.

The V and J genes are TRBV2 and TRBJ2-2; no clear D. The CDR3 has 15 residues. Trimming pared 4 bases from V and 5 bases from J, leaving 14 bases between. The V gene's germline CDR1 is SNHLY and CDR2 FYNNEI. This CDR3 reads CASSVARKKTGELFF. Written as DNA, the CDR3 is TGTGCCAGCAGTGTGGCCAGAAAAAAAACCGGGGAGCTGTTTTTT.

DNA for the CDR3: TGTGCCAGCAGCTTAGTTGCCGGAGACAGTAAGAAGAACTATGGCTACACCTTC. Translated: CASSLVAGDSKKNYGYTF. This chain uses TRBV11-2 with TRBJ1-2, with D perhaps TRBD1 (5 bases). Germline lookup yields CDR1 SGHAT and CDR2 FQNNGV. The CDR3 is 18 amino acids. Trimming shortened V by 1 base and J by 2 bases, and 20 bases separated the two germline ends.

This chain connects TRBV29-1 to TRBJ1-5, with 10 bases identical to TRBD1. Germline loops: CDR1 SQVTM, CDR2 ANQGSEA. The CDR3 spans 15 residues. V lost 5 bases to trimming and J lost 2 bases; unmatched junction nucleotides: 6. CDR3 sequence (DNA): TGCAGCGTTAACACCGGGACAGGGGGCAATCAGCCCCAGCATTTT. Amino acid sequence: CSVNTGTGGNQPQHF.

The V gene is TRBV9, the J gene TRBJ1-1, with a possible D match to TRBD1 (5 bases). Germline V lookup: CDR1 SGDLS, CDR2 YYNGEE. V was pared by 1 base and J by 1 base, with 5 bases between. The CDR3 runs 13 residues. The CDR3, as DNA: TGTGCCAGCAGCGTACAGGGGAACACTGAAGCTTTCTTT. This sequence encodes CASSVQGNTEAFF.

This clone has just one count. This sequence joins TRBV29-1 and TRBJ1-2; possible D gene TRBD1, 6 bases. V shed 6 bases and J shed 6 bases, with 14 bases lying between them. Germline V gene lookup returns CDR1 SQVTM and CDR2 ANQGSEA. The CDR3 contains 12 residues. The CDR3 loop reads CSVKDRSHGYTF. The CDR3 DNA is TGCAGCGTGAAAGACAGGAGTCATGGCTACACCTTC.

As DNA, the CDR3 is TGTGCCTGGAGGGGGACAGAAAAACTGTTTTTT. Residues: CAWRGTEKLFF. V and J are TRBV30 and TRBJ1-4; D is perhaps TRBD1 (6 bases). The CDR3 loop spans 11 amino acids. Trimming shortened V by 3 bases and J by 8 bases, and 7 bases separated the two germline ends. Germline-derived CDR1 and CDR2 are GTSNPN and SVGIG (reference sequence).

V and J are TRBV4-2 and TRBJ2-5, with TRBD1 matching over 12 bases. The J call may not be correct, given that the DNA end is closer to TRBJ2-7. Germline V gives CDR1 LGHNA, CDR2 YNFKEQ. This CDR3 contains 16 residues. The CDR3 bases are TGTGCCAGCAGCCAGGAAACCGGGACAGGGGGCGACGAGCAGTACTTC. This codes for CASSQETGTGGDEQYF.

The chain has TRBV4-1 and TRBJ1-4, with TRBD1 identical over 7 bases. In germline, CDR1 is MGHRA, CDR2 YSYEKL. The trim removed 7 bases at V and 4 bases at J, leaving 9 bases unmatched. The CDR3 consists of 15 residues. The CDR3 nucleotides are TGCGCCAGCACTACCCCGGGACAGCTTAATGAAAAACTGTTTTTT. Its translation: CASTTPGQLNEKLFF.

This chain uses TRBV7-8 with TRBJ1-2, with D possibly TRBD1 on 6 matching bases. This CDR3 spans 14 amino acids. Germline-derived CDR1 and CDR2 are SGHVS and FQNEAQ. With 5 bases removed from V and 8 bases from J, the gap between germline ends came to 18 bases. Here the CDR3 DNA reads TGTGCCAGCAGCGCCGAACAGGGTCGAAGGGGCTACACCTTC. This translates into CASSAEQGRRGYTF.

The chain uses TRBV14 and TRBJ2-2; possible D gene TRBD2, 5 bases. The CDR3 extends over 15 amino acids. The V gene lost 4 bases and the J gene lost 5 bases, with 14 bases spanning the gap. Germline CDR1 reads SGHDN; CDR2 reads FVKESK. The CDR3 DNA reads TGTGCCAGCAGCCGTGAGGGAGCTCGGACCGGGGAGCTGTTTTTT. Amino acids: CASSREGARTGELFF.

The J gene is TRBJ2-1, the V gene TRBV4-2; possibly TRBD2 for D (5 bases). The germline V and J ends were trimmed by 4 bases and 5 bases, with 15 bases remaining between them. The CDR3 totals 15 residues. The V gene's germline CDR1 is LGHNA and CDR2 YNFKEQ. This chain's CDR3 is CASSPTGLLNNEQFF. Written as DNA, the CDR3 is TGTGCCAGCAGCCCCACCGGACTCCTAAACAATGAGCAGTTCTTC.

The chain employs TRBV4-1 and TRBJ2-2; 13 nucleotides match TRBD2. The V and J ends lost 1 base and 5 bases, in that order; junction bases with no gene match: 16. This CDR3 is 21 amino acids long. Germline CDR1 MGHRA, CDR2 YSYEKL. The CDR3 spells CASSQGRSGTSGILGTGELFF. CDR3 DNA: TGCGCCAGCAGCCAAGGTCGATCCGGGACTAGCGGGATTTTGGGTACCGGGGAGCTGTTTTTT.

The rearrangement uses TRBV28 and TRBJ1-2; possible D gene TRBD1, 5 bases. Germline CDR1 and CDR2: MDHEN and SYDVKM. The CDR3 consists of 13 residues. The ends were cut back, 3 bases at V and 1 base at J, with 6 bases in the middle. The CDR3 region is CASSFRGNYGYTF. DNA for the CDR3: TGTGCCAGCAGTTTTAGGGGTAACTATGGCTACACCTTC.

The V and J genes are TRBV2 and TRBJ2-2; a possible D gene is TRBD2 (5 bases). V was cut by 2 bases and J by 3 bases, with 19 bases left in between. Germline V lookup: CDR1 SNHLY, CDR2 FYNNEI. CDR3 length equals 18 residues. CDR3: CASSELGVVVTDTGELFF. CDR3 sequence (DNA): TGTGCCAGCAGTGAACTCGGGGTAGTGGTAACGGACACCGGGGAGCTGTTTTTT.